This T cell receptor beta chain is from a study of regulatory T cells in long-lasting Graves disease. For this clonotype: The antigen remains unidentified.

Study outcomes and limitations: TRBV28, TRBJ1-2 and TRBJ2-5 were segments that persistent disease favored. Newly diagnosed patients had higher TCR diversity than persistent Graves' patients did.

Per germline, CDR1 SGHTA and CDR2 FQGNSA. The CDR3 runs to 15 residues. Trimming at V came to 5 bases and at J to 5 bases, leaving 10 bases not matched to a gene. HTBI primers from iRepertoire and Arm-PCR of CDR3 regions yielded the TCR beta libraries. One entry per CDR3 protein results from TCRdb running MiXCR on the multiplex PCR reads. The sample holds about 310,000 distinct CDR3 sequences; approximately 20% are singletons and the top ten take around 50%. Indicated time point: persistent/refractory GD, antithyroid drugs over 5 years with positive TRAb. PBMCs were the source of the RNA used for TCR sequencing.

Source: peripheral blood mononuclear cells (PBMCs), taken when the disease was refractory, from a patient treated with antithyroid drugs. The clonotype originates from a female donor with Graves disease. This chain connects TRBV7-2 to TRBJ2-7; 9 positions match TRBD1. The CDR3 loop is CASSQNPGQGHEQYF. CDR3 bases: TGTGCCAGCAGCCAAAATCCGGGACAGGGCCACGAGCAGTACTTC.